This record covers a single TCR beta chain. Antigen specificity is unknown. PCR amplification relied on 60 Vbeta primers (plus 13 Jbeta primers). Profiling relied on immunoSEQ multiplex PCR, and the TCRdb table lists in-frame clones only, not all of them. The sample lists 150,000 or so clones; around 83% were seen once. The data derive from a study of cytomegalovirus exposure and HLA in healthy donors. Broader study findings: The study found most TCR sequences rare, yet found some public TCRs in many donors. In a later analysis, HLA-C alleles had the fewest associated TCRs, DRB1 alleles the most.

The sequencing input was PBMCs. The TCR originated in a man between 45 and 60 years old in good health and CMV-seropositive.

CDR3 sequence: CASSLGTGLTGELFF. The CDR3 DNA reads as TGCGCCAGCAGCTTGGGGACAGGGCTCACCGGGGAGCTGTTTTTT. This chain uses TRBV5-1 with TRBJ2-2; TRBD1 aligns across 8 bases. The V and J ends lost 0 bases and 4 bases, in that order; junction bases with no gene match: 2. This CDR3 has 15 amino acids. Germline-derived CDR1 and CDR2 are SGHRS and YFSETQ.